This TCR beta chain was identified in a study of shared clonotypes between healthy human individuals. Across the study: CD4 naive and memory got three plates each, CD8 naive two, CD8 memory one.

Findings of the study overall: The researchers took only blood, and tissue repertoires probably look different.

In the case of this clone: Its specificity is not known.

In replicate PCRs of sorted subsets, approximately 200 ng DNA, about 30,000 T cell genomes, was used. Here immunoSEQ multiplex PCR was the method, and the copy in TCRdb shows in-frame clones only, minus some. The sample shows roughly 1,500,000 clones, nearly 99% of them seen only once. This CDR3 region has 13 residues. The germline V and J ends were trimmed by 6 bases and 7 bases, with 13 bases remaining between them. In germline, CDR1 is MDHEN, CDR2 SYDVKM. The specimen was naive CD4+ T cells sorted from blood. Sample subset: CD45RA+ positively selected. The chain couples TRBV28 to TRBJ2-4, with TRBD2 as a possible D gene (5 bases). This sequence was found in a man aged 25 to 40 in good health. As DNA, the CDR3 is TGTGCCAGCAGCACTGGGAGTGTGAACATTCAGTACTTC. Its translation is CASSTGSVNIQYF.